Sequencing of this T cell receptor beta chain was carried out in a study of cytomegalovirus exposure and HLA in healthy donors. General observations from the study: Rarity characterized most TCR sequences, yet some public TCRs appeared in many donors.

Germline-derived CDR1 and CDR2 are SGHRS and YFSETQ. V lost 4 bases to trimming and J lost 1 base; unmatched junction nucleotides: 5. This CDR3 has 15 residues. Comment on this clone: Its specificity is not known.

PCR primers comprised 60 Vbeta and 13 Jbeta primers. TCRdb keeps only in-frame clones here, not all; method: immunoSEQ multiplex PCR. The sample includes 150,000 to 200,000 clones, 68% of them seen just once. Sample: PBMCs. This sequence joins TRBV5-1 and TRBJ2-3; 8 bases match TRBD1. The clonotype was recovered from a woman aged 40 to 50 in good health and CMV-seropositive. The CDR3 sequence is CASSAQGAGTDTQYF. The CDR3 DNA is TGCGCCAGCAGCGCTCAGGGGGCGGGCACAGATACGCAGTATTTT. Full variable domain (outside the CDR3, taken from reference TRBV5-1 and TRBJ2-3): KAGVTQTPRYLIKTRGQQVTLSCSPISGHRSVSWYQQTPGQGLQFLFEYFSETQRNKGNFPGRFSGRQFSNSRSEMNVSTLELGDSALYLCASSAQGAGTDTQYFGPGTRLTVL.